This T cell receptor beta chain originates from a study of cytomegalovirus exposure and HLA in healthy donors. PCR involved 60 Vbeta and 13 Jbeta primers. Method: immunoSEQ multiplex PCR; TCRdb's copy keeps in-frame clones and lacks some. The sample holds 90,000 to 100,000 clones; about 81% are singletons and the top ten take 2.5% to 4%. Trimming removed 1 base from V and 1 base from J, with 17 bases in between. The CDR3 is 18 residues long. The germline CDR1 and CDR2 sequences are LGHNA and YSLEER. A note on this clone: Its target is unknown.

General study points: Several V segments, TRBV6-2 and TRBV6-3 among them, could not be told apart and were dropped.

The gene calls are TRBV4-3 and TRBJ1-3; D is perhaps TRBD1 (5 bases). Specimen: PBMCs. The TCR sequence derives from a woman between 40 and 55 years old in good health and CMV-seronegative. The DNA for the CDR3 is TGCGCCAGCAGCCAAGGGAGGGGACCGTCACCATCTGGAAACACCATATATTTT. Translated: CASSQGRGPSPSGNTIYF.